The 10 T cell receptor beta chains reported below all come from one sample, sequenced in a study of high-grade serous ovarian cancer treatment subgroups. Tumor samples were taken before definitive surgery or chemotherapy. Measured with immunoSEQ multiplex PCR; TCRdb has only the in-frame clones, and not every one. The sample lists about 2,200 clones, around three fifths seen once, with roughly 15% in the top ten. Sequenced input: tumor tissue. The receptors derive from a human donor with high-grade serous ovarian cancer.

The genes are TRBV2 and TRBJ2-7; 8 bases agree with TRBD1. V trimming: 3 bases; J trimming: 5 bases; junction bases outside the gene matches: 9. From germline, CDR1 is SNHLY and CDR2 FYNNEI. The CDR3 sequence is 15 residues long. The CDR3 loop reads CASSEVTGGLHEQYF. The CDR3 coding sequence is TGTGCCAGCAGTGAGGTAACAGGGGGACTCCACGAGCAGTACTTC.

This clone was observed once. Here the CDR3 reads CSVDPGLARETQYF. The CDR3 nucleotides are TGCAGCGTTGACCCGGGACTAGCCCGGGAGACCCAGTACTTC. The rearrangement joins TRBV29-1 to TRBJ2-5; 9 bases align to TRBD2. CDR1 is SQVTM and CDR2 is ANQGSEA in the germline V gene. V was pared by 3 bases and J by 5 bases, with 7 bases of the junction left unmatched. This CDR3 is 14 amino acids long.

This chain uses TRBV27 with TRBJ2-5, with D possibly TRBD2 on 5 matching bases. Trimming stripped 0 bases from V and 4 bases from J, with 6 bases between. The CDR3 is 13 residues long. Germline V CDR1 and CDR2: MNHEY, SMNVEV (reference sequence). The CDR3 nucleotides are TGTGCCAGCAGTTTATCCGAGGGAGAGACCCAGTACTTC. Translating gives CASSLSEGETQYF.

The V gene is TRBV5-1, the J gene TRBJ2-3; TRBD2 agrees at 8 bases. The CDR3 consists of 15 residues. Unmatched junction bases numbered 8, after V lost 6 bases and J lost 2 bases. Per the germline V gene, CDR1 is SGHRS and CDR2 is YFSETQ. Here the CDR3 reads CASTLAGLNTDTQYF. The CDR3 DNA reads as TGCGCCAGCACCTTAGCGGGGTTAAACACAGATACGCAGTATTTT.

Here the CDR3 reads CASSQNVYLTNYGYTF. For the CDR3, the DNA is TGTGCCAGCAGCCAAAACGTATACCTTACCAACTATGGCTACACCTTC. The gene calls are TRBV16 and TRBJ1-2; D is uncertain. The germline V gene has CDR1 KGHSY and CDR2 FQNENV. The V and J ends lost 2 bases and 2 bases respectively, with 15 bases between them. This CDR3 is built from 16 residues. The full variable domain, its missing parts supplied by reference TRBV16 and TRBJ1-2, is GEEVAQTPKHLVRGEGQKAKLYCAPIKGHSYVFWYQQVLKNEFKFLISFQNENVFDETGMPKERFSAKCLPNSPCSLEIQATKLEDSAVYFCASSQNVYLTNYGYTFGSGTRLTVV.

The chain recombines TRBV7-2 with TRBJ1-5; D possibly corresponds to TRBD1 (5 bases). The ends were cut back, 1 base at V and 6 bases at J, with 13 bases in the middle. CDR3 size: 15 residues. CDR1 SGHTA and CDR2 FQGNSA come from the germline V gene. The CDR3 DNA reads as TGTGCCAGCAGCTTAGTGTCAGGGCATAGTCAGCCCCAGCATTTT. This sequence encodes CASSLVSGHSQPQHF.

This clone was counted between two and nine times. The chain links TRBV6-1 to TRBJ1-2, with TRBD1 matching over 10 bases. The CDR3 has 14 amino acids. V trimming: 4 bases; J trimming: 7 bases; junction bases outside the gene matches: 6. The V gene's germline CDR1 is MNHNS and CDR2 SASEGT. The CDR3 is CASSVRTGGLGYTF. In DNA, the CDR3 is TGTGCCAGCAGTGTGAGGACAGGGGGACTTGGCTACACCTTC.

The sample holds a few counts of this clone. The chain has TRBV7-2 and TRBJ1-5; tentatively, D is TRBD1 (5 bases). This CDR3 is 16 amino acids long. Trimming took 6 bases from V and 0 from J, leaving 15 bases between them. Germline V gene sequence: CDR1 SGHTA, CDR2 FQGNSA. The CDR3 sequence: CASSPRGGDSNQPQHF. Written as DNA, the CDR3 is TGTGCCAGCAGTCCCCGGGGGGGGGATAGCAATCAGCCCCAGCATTTT.

This chain connects TRBV6-5 to TRBJ1-1; D unresolved. V was shortened by 6 bases and J by 1 base, with 15 bases between the two germline ends. This CDR3 spans 15 amino acids. CDR1 and CDR2 (germline): MNHEY, SVGAGI. The CDR3 loop is CASRPPERANTEAFF. CDR3 nucleotides: TGTGCCAGCAGACCCCCCGAAAGGGCGAACACTGAAGCTTTCTTT.

The count of this clone is one. V gene TRBV15 combines with J gene TRBJ1-1, with D perhaps TRBD1 (5 bases). Trimming removed 0 bases at V and 4 bases at J, with 12 bases between. The CDR3 length is 15 residues. CDR1 and CDR2 from the germline V gene are LNHNV and YYDKDF (reference sequence). This chain's CDR3 is CATSREGRDGTEAFF. The CDR3 DNA reads as TGTGCCACCAGCAGAGAGGGCAGGGACGGCACTGAAGCTTTCTTT.